The T cell receptor beta chain under discussion was sequenced for a study of technical replicates of blood from a handful of donors. The V gene's germline CDR1 is SGDLS and CDR2 YYNGEE. V was clipped by 0 bases and J by 6 bases, with 7 bases between them. The CDR3 runs to 12 residues. Measured with immunoSEQ multiplex PCR; TCRdb has only the in-frame clones, and not every one. The table shows about 79,000 clones, with 94% occurring only once. The chain has TRBV9 and TRBJ2-7; D gene uncertain. The sequence was collected from a human donor in good health. The sample taken for sequencing was T cells isolated from PBMCs. The CDR3 DNA is TGTGCCAGCAGCGTAGATCCAGGCGAGCAGTACTTC. Translation: CASSVDPGEQYF.